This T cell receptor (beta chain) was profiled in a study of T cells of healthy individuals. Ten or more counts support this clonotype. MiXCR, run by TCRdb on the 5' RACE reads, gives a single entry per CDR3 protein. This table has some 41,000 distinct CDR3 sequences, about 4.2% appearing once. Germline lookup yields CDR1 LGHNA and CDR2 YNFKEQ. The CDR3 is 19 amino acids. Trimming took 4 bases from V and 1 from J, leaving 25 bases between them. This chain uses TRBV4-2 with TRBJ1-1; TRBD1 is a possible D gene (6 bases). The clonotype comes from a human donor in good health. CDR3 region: CASSPLISGVLNPNTEAFF. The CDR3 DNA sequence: TGTGCCAGCAGCCCACTTATTTCAGGGGTTCTCAACCCGAACACTGAAGCTTTCTTT.